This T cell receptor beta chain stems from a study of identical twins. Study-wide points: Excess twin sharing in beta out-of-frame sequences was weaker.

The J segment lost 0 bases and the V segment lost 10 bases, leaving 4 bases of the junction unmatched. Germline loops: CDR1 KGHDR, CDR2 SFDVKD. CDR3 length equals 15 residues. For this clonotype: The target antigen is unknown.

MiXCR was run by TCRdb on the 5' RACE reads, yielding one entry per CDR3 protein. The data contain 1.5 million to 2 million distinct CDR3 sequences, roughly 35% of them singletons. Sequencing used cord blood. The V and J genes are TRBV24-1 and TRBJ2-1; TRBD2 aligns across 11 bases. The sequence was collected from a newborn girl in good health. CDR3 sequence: CATSGGASSYNEQFF. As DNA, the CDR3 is TGTGCCACTAGCGGGGGGGCCAGCTCCTACAATGAGCAGTTCTTC.